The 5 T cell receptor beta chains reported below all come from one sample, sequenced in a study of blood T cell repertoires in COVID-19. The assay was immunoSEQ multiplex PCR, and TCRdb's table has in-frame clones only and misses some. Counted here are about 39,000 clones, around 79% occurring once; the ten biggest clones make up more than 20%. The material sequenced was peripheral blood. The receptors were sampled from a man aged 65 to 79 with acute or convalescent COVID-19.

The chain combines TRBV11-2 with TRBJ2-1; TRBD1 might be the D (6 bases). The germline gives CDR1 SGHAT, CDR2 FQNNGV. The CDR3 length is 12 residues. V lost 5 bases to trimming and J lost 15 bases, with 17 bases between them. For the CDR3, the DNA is TGTGCCAGCAGCCCAGGGGCCTATTATTTGTTCTTC. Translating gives CASSPGAYYLFF.

CDR3 sequence: CASSLEETPLHF. The CDR3 DNA is TGTGCCAGCAGCTTAGAAGAGACACCCCTCCACTTT. The chain employs TRBV7-9 and TRBJ1-6; D ambiguous. The CDR3 runs to 12 residues. Germline V gene data show CDR1 as SEHNR and CDR2 as FQNEAQ (reference sequence). V lost 1 base, J lost 11 bases, and 6 bases lay in between. Full variable domain (outside the CDR3, taken from reference TRBV7-9 and TRBJ1-6): DTGVSQNPRHKITKRGQNVTFRCDPISEHNRLYWYRQTLGQGPEFLTYFQNEAQLEKSRLLSDRFSAERPKGSFSTLEIQRTEQGDSAMYLCASSLEETPLHFGNGTRLTVT.

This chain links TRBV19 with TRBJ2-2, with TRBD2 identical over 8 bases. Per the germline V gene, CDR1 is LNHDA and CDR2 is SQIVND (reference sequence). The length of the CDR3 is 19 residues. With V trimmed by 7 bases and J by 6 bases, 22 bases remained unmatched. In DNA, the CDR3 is TGTGCCAGTAACGATTACGGACGGAGGGGGATCGGGAGGGCCGGGGAGCTGTTTTTT. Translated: CASNDYGRRGIGRAGELFF. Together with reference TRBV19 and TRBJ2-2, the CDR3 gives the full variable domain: DGGITQSPKYLFRKEGQNVTLSCEQNLNHDAMYWYRQDPGQGLRLIYYSQIVNDFQKGDIAEGYSVSREKKESFPLTVTSAQKNPTAFYLCASNDYGRRGIGRAGELFFGEGSRLTVL.

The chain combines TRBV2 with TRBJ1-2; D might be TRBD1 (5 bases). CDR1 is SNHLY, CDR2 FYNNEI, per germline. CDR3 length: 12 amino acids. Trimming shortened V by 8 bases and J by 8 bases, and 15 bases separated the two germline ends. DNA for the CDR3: TGTGCCAGCGGGGGGGGTTTAGGCGGCTACACCTTC. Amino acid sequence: CASGGGLGGYTF.

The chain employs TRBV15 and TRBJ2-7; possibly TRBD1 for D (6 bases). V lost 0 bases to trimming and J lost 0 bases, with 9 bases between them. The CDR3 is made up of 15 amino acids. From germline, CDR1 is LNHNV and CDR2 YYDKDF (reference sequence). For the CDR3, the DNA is TGTGCCACCAGCAGAGATCAGGGGAGCTCCTACGAGCAGTACTTC. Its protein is CATSRDQGSSYEQYF.